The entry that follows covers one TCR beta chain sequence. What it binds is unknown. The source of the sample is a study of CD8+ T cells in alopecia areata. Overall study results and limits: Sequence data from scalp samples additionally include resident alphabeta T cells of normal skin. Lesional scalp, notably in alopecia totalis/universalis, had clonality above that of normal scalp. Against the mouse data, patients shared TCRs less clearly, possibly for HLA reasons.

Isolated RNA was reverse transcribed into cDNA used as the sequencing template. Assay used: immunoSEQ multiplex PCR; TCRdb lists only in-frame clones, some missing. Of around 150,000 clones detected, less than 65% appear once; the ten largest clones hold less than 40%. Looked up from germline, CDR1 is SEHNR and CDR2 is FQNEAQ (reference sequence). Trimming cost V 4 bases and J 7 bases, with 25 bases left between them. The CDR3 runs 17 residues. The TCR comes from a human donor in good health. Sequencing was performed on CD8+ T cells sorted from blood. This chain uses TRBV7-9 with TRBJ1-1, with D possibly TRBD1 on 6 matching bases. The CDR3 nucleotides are TGTGCCAGCAGCTCCACAGGGTCCCCCATCTACCAACTTGAAGCTTTCTTT. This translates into CASSSTGSPIYQLEAFF.